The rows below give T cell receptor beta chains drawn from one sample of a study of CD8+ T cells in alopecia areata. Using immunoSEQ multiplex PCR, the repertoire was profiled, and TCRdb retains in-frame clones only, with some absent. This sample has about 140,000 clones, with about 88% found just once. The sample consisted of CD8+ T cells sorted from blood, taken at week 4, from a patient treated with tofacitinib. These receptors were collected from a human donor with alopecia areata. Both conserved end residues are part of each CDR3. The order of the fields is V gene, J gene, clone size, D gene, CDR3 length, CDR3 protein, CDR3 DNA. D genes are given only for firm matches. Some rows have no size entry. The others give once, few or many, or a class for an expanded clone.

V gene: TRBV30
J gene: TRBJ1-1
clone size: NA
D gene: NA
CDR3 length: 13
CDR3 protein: CAWSVNTDTEAFF
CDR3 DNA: TGTGCCTGGAGTGTAAATACGGACACTGAAGCTTTCTTT

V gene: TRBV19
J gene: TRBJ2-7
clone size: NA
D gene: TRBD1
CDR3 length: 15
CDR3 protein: CASSKETGDPNEQYF
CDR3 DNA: TGTGCCAGTAGTAAAGAAACAGGGGACCCCAACGAGCAGTACTTC

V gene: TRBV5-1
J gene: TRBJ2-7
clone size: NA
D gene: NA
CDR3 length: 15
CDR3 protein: CASSLAGDSPYEQYF
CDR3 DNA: TGCGCCAGCAGCTTGGCCGGCGACAGCCCGTACGAGCAGTACTTC

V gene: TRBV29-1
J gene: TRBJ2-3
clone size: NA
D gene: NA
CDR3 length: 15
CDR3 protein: CSVEVGVLYTDTQYF
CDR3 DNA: TGCAGCGTTGAAGTAGGGGTTCTATACACAGATACGCAGTATTTT

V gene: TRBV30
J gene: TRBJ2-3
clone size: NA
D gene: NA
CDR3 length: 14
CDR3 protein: CAWTLGGPTDTQYF
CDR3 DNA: TGTGCCTGGACCCTTGGGGGGCCCACAGATACGCAGTATTTT

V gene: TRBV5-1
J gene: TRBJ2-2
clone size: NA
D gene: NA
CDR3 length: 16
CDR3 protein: CASSFGDTRNTGELFF
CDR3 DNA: TGCGCCAGCAGCTTCGGGGACACTCGTAACACCGGGGAGCTGTTTTTT

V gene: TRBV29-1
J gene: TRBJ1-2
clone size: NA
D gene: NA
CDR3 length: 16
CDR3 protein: CSVEGYLQGDRYGYTF
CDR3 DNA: TGCAGCGTTGAAGGTTACTTACAGGGTGATCGCTATGGCTACACCTTC

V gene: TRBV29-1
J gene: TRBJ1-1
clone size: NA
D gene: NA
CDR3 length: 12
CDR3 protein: CSGRRDNTEAFF
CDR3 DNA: TGCAGCGGCCGAAGGGACAACACTGAAGCTTTCTTT

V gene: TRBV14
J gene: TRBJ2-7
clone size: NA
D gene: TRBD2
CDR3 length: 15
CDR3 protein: CASSRVTSGSYEQYF
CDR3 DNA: TGTGCCAGCAGCCGGGTGACTAGCGGGAGCTACGAGCAGTACTTC

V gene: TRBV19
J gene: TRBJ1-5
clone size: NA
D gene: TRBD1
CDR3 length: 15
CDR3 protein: CASSTYRGTAQPQHF
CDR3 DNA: TGTGCCAGTAGTACCTACAGGGGAACGGCTCAGCCCCAGCATTTT

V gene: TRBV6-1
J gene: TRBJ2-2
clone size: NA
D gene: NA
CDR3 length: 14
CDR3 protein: CASSEYRNTGELFF
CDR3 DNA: TGTGCCAGCAGTGAATACCGAAACACCGGGGAGCTGTTTTTT

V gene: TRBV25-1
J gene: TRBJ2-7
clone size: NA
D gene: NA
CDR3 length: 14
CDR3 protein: CASSDQDSSYEQYF
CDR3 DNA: TGTGCCAGCAGTGATCAGGACAGCTCCTACGAGCAGTACTTC

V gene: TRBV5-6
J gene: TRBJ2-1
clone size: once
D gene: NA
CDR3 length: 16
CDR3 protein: CASSLALLTPYNEQFF
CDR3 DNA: TGTGCCAGCAGCTTGGCCCTTCTAACGCCCTACAATGAGCAGTTCTTC

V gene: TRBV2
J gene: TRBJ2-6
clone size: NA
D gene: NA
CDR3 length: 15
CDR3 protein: CASTEEGFGANVLTF
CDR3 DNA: TGTGCCAGCACCGAGGAAGGGTTTGGGGCCAACGTCCTGACTTTC

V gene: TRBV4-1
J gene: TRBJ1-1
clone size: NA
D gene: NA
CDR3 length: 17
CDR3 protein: CASSQEGVLGGNTEAFF
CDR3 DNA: TGCGCCAGCAGCCAAGAAGGGGTGTTAGGAGGGAACACTGAAGCTTTCTTT

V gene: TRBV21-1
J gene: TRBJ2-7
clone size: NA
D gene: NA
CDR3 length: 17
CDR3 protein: CASSKQVALGDNYEQYF
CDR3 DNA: TGTGCCAGCAGCAAACAGGTTGCGTTGGGGGACAACTACGAGCAGTACTTC

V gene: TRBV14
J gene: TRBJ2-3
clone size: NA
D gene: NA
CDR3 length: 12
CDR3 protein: CASSPGADTQYF
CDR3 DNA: TGTGCCAGCAGCCCGGGGGCAGATACGCAGTATTTT

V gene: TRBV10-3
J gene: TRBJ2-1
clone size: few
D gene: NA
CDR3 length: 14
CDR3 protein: CAISSLSSYNEQFF
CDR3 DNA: TGTGCCATCAGCTCCCTGAGCTCCTACAATGAGCAGTTCTTC

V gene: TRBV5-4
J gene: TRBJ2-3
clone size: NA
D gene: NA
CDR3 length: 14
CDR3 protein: CASSLVIAADTQYF
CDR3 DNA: TGTGCCAGCAGCTTGGTGATCGCCGCTGATACGCAGTATTTT

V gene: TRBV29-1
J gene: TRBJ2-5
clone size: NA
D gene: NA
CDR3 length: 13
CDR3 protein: CSVQPGEQETQYF
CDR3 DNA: TGCAGCGTCCAACCCGGGGAACAAGAGACCCAGTACTTC

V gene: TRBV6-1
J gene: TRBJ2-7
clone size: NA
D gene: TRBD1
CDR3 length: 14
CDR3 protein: CASGAWTGPLEQYF
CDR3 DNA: TGTGCCAGCGGAGCCTGGACAGGACCCCTCGAGCAGTACTTC

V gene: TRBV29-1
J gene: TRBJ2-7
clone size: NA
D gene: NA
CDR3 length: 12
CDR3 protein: CSAGDTTYEQYF
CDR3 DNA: TGCAGCGCCGGGGACACTACCTACGAGCAGTACTTC

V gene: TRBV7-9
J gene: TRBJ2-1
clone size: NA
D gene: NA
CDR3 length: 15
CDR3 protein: CASSPRLVYFSEQFF
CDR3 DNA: TGTGCCAGCAGCCCTAGACTAGTTTACTTCAGTGAGCAGTTCTTC

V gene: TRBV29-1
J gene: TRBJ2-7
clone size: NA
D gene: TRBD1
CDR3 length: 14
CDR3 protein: CSVEDGTGDHEQYF
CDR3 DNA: TGCAGCGTTGAAGATGGGACAGGGGACCACGAGCAGTACTTC

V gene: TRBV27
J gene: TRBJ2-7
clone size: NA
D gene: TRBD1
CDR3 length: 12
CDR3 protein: CASRTGGYEQYF
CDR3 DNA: TGTGCCAGCAGAACAGGGGGCTACGAGCAGTACTTC

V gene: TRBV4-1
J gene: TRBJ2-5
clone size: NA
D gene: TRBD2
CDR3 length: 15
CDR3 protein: CASSHSGRFGETQYF
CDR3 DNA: TGCGCCAGCAGCCATAGCGGGAGGTTTGGAGAGACCCAGTACTTC

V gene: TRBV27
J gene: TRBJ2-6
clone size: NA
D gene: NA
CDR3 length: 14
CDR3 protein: CASSFLGGANVLTF
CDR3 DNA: TGTGCCAGCAGTTTTCTGGGCGGGGCCAACGTCCTGACTTTC

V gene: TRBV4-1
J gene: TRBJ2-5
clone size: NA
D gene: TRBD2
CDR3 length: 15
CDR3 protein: CASSPPGGAAETQYF
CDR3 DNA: TGCGCCAGCAGCCCCCCGGGGGGGGCTGCGGAGACCCAGTACTTC

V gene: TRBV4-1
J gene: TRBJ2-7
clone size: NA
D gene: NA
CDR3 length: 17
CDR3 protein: CASSHAPFTSLSYEQYF
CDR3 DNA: TGCGCCAGCAGCCACGCGCCCTTCACCTCCCTCTCCTACGAGCAGTACTTC